This is a list of T cell receptor beta chains from one sample in a study of graft-versus-host responses after intestinal transplantation. The data were produced by immunoSEQ multiplex PCR, yet TCRdb's version contains in-frame clones alone and is incomplete. This sample has about 89,000 clones, with about 94% found just once. Their recognized antigens are unknown. This sample comprised unstimulated CD4+ T cells sorted from spleen or lymph node cells, obtained before transplant. Receptor source: a human donor who was the organ donor for an intestinal transplant. Both conserved end residues are trimmed from each CDR3. Rows give clone size only sometimes, using once, few, many, or a class for an expanded clone.

>.|TRBV5-4|TRBJ2-2|13
ASSLAGGRAGELF
>.|TRBV6-5|TRBJ2-7|12
ASSSRAGTYEQY
>.|TRBV18|TRBJ1-3|13
ASSLQNRGLNTIY
>.|TRBV6-1|TRBJ2-2|10
ASKGGAGELF
>.|TRBV5-4|TRBJ2-7|14
ASSLELAGGPYEQY
>.|TRBV18|TRBJ1-1|12
ASSPPMGAGEAF
>.|TRBV10-3|TRBJ2-5|12
AIKVAGNQETQY
>.|TRBV7-9|TRBJ1-6|12
ASDKTGINSPLH
>.|TRBV11-2|TRBJ1-2|13
ASRYTGTPNYGYT
>.|TRBV27|TRBJ2-5|10
ASSDRGETQY
>.|TRBV7-2|TRBJ2-3|12
ASSAPGTLDTQY
>.|TRBV28|TRBJ1-1|12
ASSTAEGARKAF
>.|TRBV5-1|TRBJ1-3|13
ASSLARGTGNTIY
>.|TRBV19|TRBJ1-1|14
ASSTIRDSANTEAF
>.|TRBV5-1|TRBJ2-3|15
ASSLVGTGGQEDTQY
>.|TRBV6-6|TRBJ1-2|12
ASSYFGANYGYT
>.|TRBV25-1|TRBJ2-2|14
ASSDPGQGSTGELF
>few|TRBV10-3|TRBJ2-2|11
AIRDYYTGELF
>.|TRBV6-5|TRBJ1-2|12
ASSYIGANYGYT
>.|TRBV29-1|TRBJ2-3|14
SVAASGGALMDTQY
>once|TRBV7-2|TRBJ2-7|17
ASSPRQGFIKDLSYEQY
>few|TRBV5-1|TRBJ2-2|14
ASSPDPTGNTGELF
>.|TRBV6-6|TRBJ1-1|11
ASSNRMNTEAF
>.|TRBV28|TRBJ2-3|13
ASSSAGGLQDTQY
>.|TRBV7-2|TRBJ1-2|13
ASSVTTGLQAGYT